This TCR beta chain was identified during a study of blood T cells in healthy people across ages. Study background: Template switching retrieved approximately one barcoded beta molecule for each two T cells. Whole-study findings and limits: Since the PBMCs were unsorted, naive and antigen-experienced cells could not be conclusively compared.

Russia was home to the donors, healthy Caucasian individuals aged roughly 6 to 95. Total RNA amounts of at least 5.5 micrograms were extracted per sample. Details on this clonotype: Its matching antigen is unknown.

Using a J-beta primer mix together with a sample-barcoded 5' primer, a second PCR was run for roughly 6 to 12 cycles. TCRdb processed the 5' RACE reads anew with MiXCR; each CDR3 protein has one entry. Of hundreds of thousands of distinct CDR3 sequences listed, about 55% are singletons. From germline, CDR1 is MDHEN and CDR2 SYDVKM. The J segment lost 10 bases and the V segment lost 2 bases, leaving 10 bases of the junction unmatched. The CDR3 has 16 residues. The J gene is TRBJ1-6, the V gene TRBV28, with 8 bases identical to TRBD1. This receptor was obtained from a man aged 55-75 years in good health. The sample taken for sequencing was blood. The CDR3 coding sequence is TGTGCCAGCAGTTTAATCACAGGGGGACCCCCCTCACCCCTCCACTTT. Amino acids: CASSLITGGPPSPLHF. The variable domain in full, completed from reference TRBV28 and TRBJ1-6, reads DVKVTQSSRYLVKRTGEKVFLECVQDMDHENMFWYRQDPGLGLRLIYFSYDVKMKEKGDIPEGYSVSREKKERFSLILESASTNQTSMYLCASSLITGGPPSPLHFGNGTRLTVT.